The sequence of this T cell receptor beta chain was determined in a study of blood T cell repertoires in COVID-19. About the research overall: COVID-19 samples from acute and convalescent phases originated in the United States, Italy and Spain. PBMCs, B-cell-depleted T cells, or T cells were the source of the cDNA or gDNA that made up the material.

Study processing details: Cell counts per sample came from amplifying reference gene primers. Clones were read by immunoSEQ multiplex PCR, and TCRdb kept only the in-frame ones, dropping some. V, J and clone size derive from that table, while D and trimming were established from the DNA sequence. The sample contains 160,000 or so clones, approximately 80% of which appear only once. Trimming took 0 bases from V and 6 from J, leaving 9 bases between them. In germline, CDR1 is MNHNY, CDR2 SVGAGI (reference sequence). The CDR3 has 15 amino acids. The genes are TRBV6-6 and TRBJ1-6, with D perhaps matching TRBD1 (5 bases). The sequence was collected from a human donor in a cohort sampled during active COVID-19. What was sequenced was peripheral blood. CDR3 nucleotide sequence: TGTGCCAGCAGTTACTCCCAGGGTCCTAATTCACCCCTCCACTTT. This codes for CASSYSQGPNSPLHF.